Below, 21 T cell receptor beta chains from the same sample are listed, as sequenced in a study of T-cell reconstitution after alpha-beta-depleted transplantation in children. Unique molecular identifiers were incorporated when the TCRbeta library was constructed. TCRdb re-analysed the PCR reads in MiXCR, keeping a single row per CDR3 protein. The table has around 300,000 distinct CDR3 sequences, approximately 23% seen once. The source material was PBMCs, mostly from graft donor cells, sampled 180 days after TCRalphabeta/CD19-depleted stem cell transplant. Receptors originate from a male patient younger than 18 who had a stem cell transplant for acute lymphoblastic leukemia, so the T cells may come from the graft donor.

The sample holds a few counts of this clonotype. The CDR3 is CATSDYPRTSSPYNEQFF. The CDR3 DNA follows: TGTGCCACCAGTGATTACCCTCGGACTAGCTCCCCCTACAATGAGCAGTTCTTC. The chain combines TRBV24-1 with TRBJ2-1; 8 bases match TRBD2. Germline-derived CDR1 and CDR2 are KGHDR and SFDVKD. The CDR3 contains 18 residues. V shed 2 bases, J shed 2 bases, and the junction held 10 bases outside the gene matches.

This chain links TRBV11-3 with TRBJ2-5, with D perhaps TRBD2 (6 bases). V was clipped by 1 base and J by 3 bases, with 12 bases between them. The CDR3 consists of 15 residues. CDR1 and CDR2 from the germline V gene are SGHNT and YENEEA. CDR3 loop: CASSLVREVEETQYF. CDR3 bases: TGTGCCAGCAGCTTAGTAAGGGAGGTGGAAGAGACCCAGTACTTC.

This chain connects TRBV20-1 to TRBJ1-2; perhaps TRBD1 as D (5 bases). Germline V gene sequence: CDR1 DFQATT, CDR2 SNEGSKA (reference sequence). This CDR3 spans 13 amino acids. V lost 1 base, J lost 6 bases, and 12 bases lay in between. The CDR3 spells CSARGASGNGYTF. The CDR3 DNA is TGCAGTGCTAGAGGCGCCTCAGGGAATGGCTACACCTTC.

This chain uses TRBV5-1 with TRBJ2-2, with TRBD1 matching over 12 bases. Germline assignment: CDR1 SGHRS and CDR2 YFSETQ. The trim removed 4 bases at V and 5 bases at J, leaving 6 bases unmatched. The CDR3 totals 16 residues. DNA of the CDR3: TGCGCCAGCAGCCGGGGACAGGGGGCGCGGACCGGGGAGCTGTTTTTT. This encodes CASSRGQGARTGELFF.

In this sample, this clonotype turned up a few times. The chain has TRBV5-1 and TRBJ2-1, with 7 nucleotides matching TRBD2. This CDR3 region has 13 residues. Germline V gene lookup returns CDR1 SGHRS and CDR2 YFSETQ. After removal of 0 bases from V and 9 bases from J, the junction contained 3 bases not matched to a gene. The CDR3 nucleotides are TGCGCCAGCAGCTTGGTAGCGGGCCTTGAGCAGTTCTTC. Its protein is CASSLVAGLEQFF.

As to this clonotype: Mismatch with germline at one junction end may stem from a read error. The chain couples TRBV7-9 to TRBJ2-1; 7 bases are shared with TRBD1. CDR3 length: 15 residues. CDR1 is SEHNR and CDR2 is FQNEAQ in the germline V gene (reference sequence). In DNA form, the CDR3 reads TGTGCCAGCAGTCAAGGGGACAGCGCCTACGATGAGCAGTTCTTC. It specifies CASSQGDSAYDEQFF.

The gene calls are TRBV29-1 and TRBJ2-5; TRBD1 agrees at 8 bases. V was clipped by 7 bases and J by 2 bases; unmatched bases: 3. CDR1 SQVTM and CDR2 ANQGSEA come from the germline V gene. The CDR3 contains 12 residues. As DNA, the CDR3 is TGCAGCGCTAACAGGGGGCAAGAGACCCAGTACTTC. It yields the protein CSANRGQETQYF.

The rearrangement joins TRBV9 to TRBJ1-2; D is ambiguous. The germline gives CDR1 SGDLS, CDR2 YYNGEE. V was pared by 0 bases and J by 10 bases, with 10 bases between. The CDR3 consists of 12 residues. The CDR3 nucleotides read TGTGCCAGCAGCGTAGTCAAAAGCCCCTACACCTTC. As protein: CASSVVKSPYTF.

This clonotype occurred a few times. The V gene is TRBV7-6, the J gene TRBJ1-1, with 9 bases fitting TRBD1. V lost 5 bases to trimming and J lost 1 base; unmatched junction nucleotides: 8. From germline, CDR1 is SGHVS and CDR2 FNYEAQ. This CDR3 contains 16 residues. CDR3 nucleotides: TGTGCCAGCAGCCCCGGGACAGGGAGGTCGAACACTGAAGCTTTCTTT. Its translation is CASSPGTGRSNTEAFF.

CDR3 nucleotides: TGCGCCAGCAGCCACTTGGCGGGGGCCGGGTACGAGCAGTACTTC. Amino acids: CASSHLAGAGYEQYF. The rearrangement joins TRBV4-1 to TRBJ2-7; D is perhaps TRBD2 (7 bases). The CDR3 sequence is 15 residues long. The V end was cut by 3 bases, the J end by 4 bases, with 16 bases between. Germline loops: CDR1 MGHRA, CDR2 YSYEKL.

The V and J genes are TRBV6-1 and TRBJ2-2; the match to TRBD2 covers 9 bases. The CDR3 spans 15 residues. The germline CDR1 and CDR2 sequences are MNHNS and SASEGT. V lost 7 bases to trimming and J lost 4 bases; unmatched junction nucleotides: 7. The CDR3 DNA reads as TGTGCCAGCAATAAAGCGGGAGGAACCACCGGGGAGCTGTTTTTT. This encodes CASNKAGGTTGELFF.

In its sample, this clonotype was seen a few times. As DNA, the CDR3 is TGCAGCGTTGCACCTCCTGACAGGGCCCATGGCTACACCTTC. Translated: CSVAPPDRAHGYTF. This chain connects TRBV29-1 to TRBJ1-2; 7 bases map to TRBD1. This CDR3 is built from 14 residues. The junction had 11 bases not matched to a gene; V was cut back by 4 bases and J by 6 bases. From germline, CDR1 is SQVTM and CDR2 ANQGSEA. Drawing the rest from reference TRBV29-1 and TRBJ1-2, the complete variable domain is SAVISQKPSRDICQRGTSLTIQCQVDSQVTMMFWYRQQPGQSLTLIATANQGSEATYESGFVIDKFPISRPNLTFSTLTVSNMSPEDSSIYLCSVAPPDRAHGYTFGSGTRLTVV.

The chain combines TRBV7-8 with TRBJ1-1; tentative D call: TRBD1 (6 bases). Looked up from germline, CDR1 is SGHVS and CDR2 is FQNEAQ. V gave up 5 bases and J gave up 10 bases, with 20 bases separating them. The CDR3 is 14 residues long. DNA of the CDR3: TGTGCCAGCAGCCCCAACCGGACAGTGAGGGGAGCTTTCTTT. It yields the protein CASSPNRTVRGAFF.

Comments on this clonotype: A read error is possible here, since a much larger clone lies one base away. This chain joins TRBV12-3 or TRBV12-4 and TRBJ1-4; 9 bases are shared with TRBD1. The CDR3 has 14 residues. The junction had 6 bases not matched to a gene; V was cut back by 6 bases and J by 7 bases. The DNA of the CDR3 is TGTGCCAGCAGCCCCGTGACAGGGGGTGAAAAACTGTTTTTT. Its protein product is CASSPVTGGEKLFF.

V and J are TRBV7-6 and TRBJ2-1, with 7 bases lining up with TRBD2. The CDR3 runs to 17 residues. J gave up 5 bases and V 4 bases, and 14 bases lay outside the gene matches. CDR1 and CDR2 (germline): SGHVS, FNYEAQ. CDR3 nucleotides: TGTGCCAGCAGCTCCCCTGCTTGGTGGCGGGAGAACAATGAGCAGTTCTTC. Protein sequence: CASSSPAWWRENNEQFF.

This clonotype was observed a handful of times. The chain employs TRBV5-1 and TRBJ2-3, with 9 bases aligning to TRBD2. CDR1 and CDR2 from the germline V gene are SGHRS and YFSETQ. V lost 1 base, J lost 4 bases, and 19 bases stayed unmatched. The CDR3 is 20 residues long. The CDR3 coding sequence is TGCGCCAGCAGCTTGAGAGCCAGCGGGAGGCCTCCGGCGACCCCAGATACGCAGTATTTT. Its translation is CASSLRASGRPPATPDTQYF.

Many counts were recorded for this clonotype. V gene TRBV29-1 combines with J gene TRBJ2-7; no clear D. The germline CDR1 and CDR2 sequences are SQVTM and ANQGSEA. The V gene lost 4 bases and the J gene lost 5 bases, with 12 bases spanning the gap. This CDR3 has 12 amino acids. The CDR3 DNA is TGCAGCGTTGGCGGCGAAATCAACGAGCAGTACTTC. Amino acids: CSVGGEINEQYF.

The chain joins TRBV9 to TRBJ2-1, with D perhaps matching TRBD2 (6 bases). Trimming left V 0 bases short and J 8 bases short, with 12 bases between. Per germline, CDR1 SGDLS and CDR2 YYNGEE. The CDR3 has 14 residues. The CDR3 nucleotides read TGTGCCAGCAGCGTAGAGGTGGGGGGTGATGAGCAGTTCTTC. The encoded protein is CASSVEVGGDEQFF.

In the case of this clonotype: The junction does not match germline at one end; this may be a read error. V gene TRBV7-3 combines with J gene TRBJ2-3; 9 nucleotides match TRBD1. The germline gives CDR1 SGHTA, CDR2 FQGTGA. This CDR3 contains 13 residues. This CDR3 reads CASSGTGRQAQYF. The CDR3 nucleotides are TGTGCAAGCAGCGGGACAGGGAGACAGGCGCAGTATTTT.

The V gene is TRBV5-1, the J gene TRBJ1-4, with a weak D call TRBD1 (5 bases). CDR1 is SGHRS and CDR2 is YFSETQ in the germline V gene. The V end was cut by 4 bases, the J end by 1 base, with 11 bases between. CDR3 length equals 15 residues. In nucleotides, the CDR3 is TGCGCCAGCAGCCCCGTCGGGGGAACTAATGAAAAACTGTTTTTT. Its protein is CASSPVGGTNEKLFF.

This clonotype came up a few times. The chain carries TRBV18 and TRBJ2-3, with D perhaps TRBD2 (6 bases). The V and J ends lost 4 bases and 2 bases respectively, with 7 bases between them. The CDR3 contains 13 residues. Germline V gives CDR1 KGHSH, CDR2 LQKENI. CDR3 in DNA: TGTGCCAGCTCACTGGGACTCACAGATACGCAGTATTTT. It translates to CASSLGLTDTQYF.